The 27 T cell receptor beta chains listed next were all sequenced from one sample in a study of CD8+CD57+ T cells in acquired aplastic anemia. Sequencing was done on patients that had shown CD8+CD57+ cell expansion by flow cytometry. Using genomic DNA as the template, TCR beta VDJ and CDR3 profiling was carried out. Each CDR3 protein is one row after TCRdb ran MiXCR on the reads. The sample yields some 160,000 distinct CDR3 sequences, less than 60% seen once. Sequencing was carried out using sorted CD4+, CD8+, or CD8+CD57+ T cells (not recorded which) from PBMCs. The receptors derive from a human donor with aplastic anemia.

The chain links TRBV19 to TRBJ2-3; possibly TRBD2 for D (7 bases). Trimming took 1 base from V and 2 from J, leaving 13 bases between them. This CDR3 spans 16 amino acids. Germline CDR1 and CDR2: LNHDA and SQIVND (reference sequence). The CDR3 loop is CASSIGGRGTTDTQYF. CDR3 coding DNA: TGTGCCAGTAGTATAGGGGGGCGGGGGACCACAGATACGCAGTATTTT.

Turning to this clonotype: A clone one base away is much larger, so this may be a read error. This CDR3 is missing its conserved last phenylalanine or tryptophan, likely due to a read error. The chain combines TRBV5-1 with TRBJ1-1; no clear D gene. The V end lost 1 base, the J end lost 1 base, and 8 bases lay between the germline ends. Looked up from germline, CDR1 is SGHRS and CDR2 is YFSETQ. CDR3 size: 14 residues. Here the CDR3 DNA reads TGCGCCAGCAGCTTGTCGTGGGGGAACACTGAAGCTTTCTCT. Amino acid sequence: CASSLSWGNTEAFS.

This clonotype was seen repeatedly, ten times or more. The CDR3 is CASSYRLAGDEQFF. The CDR3 bases are TGTGCCAGCAGCTACCGACTAGCAGGCGATGAGCAGTTCTTC. This chain uses TRBV7-3 with TRBJ2-1; 7 nucleotides match TRBD2. The CDR3 is 14 residues long. The V and J ends lost 4 bases and 8 bases, in that order; junction bases with no gene match: 8. Germline V CDR1 and CDR2: SGHTA, FQGTGA.

V is TRBV19 and J is TRBJ2-7; 8 bases match TRBD1. Trimming at V came to 8 bases and at J to 5 bases, leaving 14 bases not matched to a gene. CDR3 size: 15 residues. Looked up from germline, CDR1 is LNHDA and CDR2 is SQIVND (reference sequence). The CDR3 reads CASATLRTGFDEQYF. DNA of the CDR3: TGTGCCAGTGCTACCCTTAGGACAGGGTTCGACGAGCAGTACTTC. Looking up the rest from reference TRBV19 and TRBJ2-7 gives the full variable domain: DGGITQSPKYLFRKEGQNVTLSCEQNLNHDAMYWYRQDPGQGLRLIYYSQIVNDFQKGDIAEGYSVSREKKESFPLTVTSAQKNPTAFYLCASATLRTGFDEQYFGPGTRLTVT.

The CDR3 loop reads CATSSLNSPLHF. DNA for the CDR3: TGTGCCACCAGCAGCCTCAATTCACCCCTCCACTTT. This sequence joins TRBV15 and TRBJ1-6, with D hard to call. Germline loops: CDR1 LNHNV, CDR2 YYDKDF (reference sequence). Trimming pared 3 bases from V and 7 bases from J, leaving 4 bases between. CDR3 length equals 12 residues.

This clonotype has more than one count but fewer than ten. The chain links TRBV20-1 to TRBJ2-7; a possible D gene is TRBD1 (8 bases). Germline CDR1 is DFQATT and CDR2 is SNEGSKA (reference sequence). This CDR3 has 14 residues. V was pared by 3 bases and J by 4 bases, with 16 bases between. The CDR3 spells CSASPDREGYEQYF. The CDR3, as DNA: TGCAGTGCTAGCCCGGACAGGGAGGGTTACGAGCAGTACTTC.

Notes on this clonotype: One base away lies a much larger clone, so this may be a sequencing read error. This rearrangement joins TRBV7-8 to TRBJ2-3, with D perhaps TRBD2 (6 bases). The CDR3 spans 14 residues. Per the germline V gene, CDR1 is SGHVS and CDR2 is FQNEAQ. The CDR3 sequence is CASGLSAGTDAQYF. The CDR3 bases are TGTGCCAGCGGCTTATCCGCGGGAACCGATGCGCAGTATTTT.

V is TRBV19 and J is TRBJ2-7, with D unclear. CDR3 length: 12 amino acids. Germline V CDR1 and CDR2: LNHDA, SQIVND (reference sequence). The V end lost 7 bases, the J end lost 6 bases, and 13 bases lay between the germline ends. The DNA of the CDR3 is TGTGCCAGTACCTCCGGAACAGCCGAGCAGTACTTC. This encodes CASTSGTAEQYF.

This clonotype occurred many times. DNA for the CDR3: TGTGCCAGCTCACCAGGTAGCGAGCACGAGCAGTACTTC. Encoded protein: CASSPGSEHEQYF. The chain is built from TRBV18 and TRBJ2-7; D possibly corresponds to TRBD2 (5 bases). This CDR3 has 13 residues. Germline V CDR1 and CDR2: KGHSH, LQKENI. Trimming cost V 2 bases and J 5 bases, with 10 bases left between them.

This clonotype was seen repeatedly, ten times or more. This sequence joins TRBV15 and TRBJ2-3; the D gene is possibly TRBD1 (6 bases). The CDR3 loop spans 14 amino acids. Germline V CDR1 and CDR2: LNHNV, YYDKDF (reference sequence). V was pared by 9 bases and J by 0 bases, with 13 bases between. The CDR3: CATSKGDSTDTQYF. The CDR3 DNA reads as TGTGCCACGTCTAAGGGGGATAGCACAGATACGCAGTATTTT.

The chain uses TRBV20-1 and TRBJ1-1; D is perhaps TRBD1 (5 bases). V shed 3 bases and J shed 5 bases, with 16 bases lying between them. From germline, CDR1 is DFQATT and CDR2 SNEGSKA (reference sequence). This CDR3 spans 14 amino acids. CDR3 sequence: CSARGGGYKTEAFF. CDR3 nucleotides: TGCAGTGCTAGGGGTGGGGGATATAAGACTGAAGCTTTCTTT.

This clonotype has only a few counts. The chain carries TRBV7-9 and TRBJ2-7; D not resolved. Trimming cost V 5 bases and J 3 bases, with 11 bases left between them. CDR3 length equals 13 residues. Germline V gene lookup returns CDR1 SEHNR and CDR2 FQNEAQ (reference sequence). CDR3 amino acids: CASSNDYIYEQYF. CDR3 in DNA: TGTGCCAGCAGCAACGATTACATCTACGAGCAGTACTTC.

This clonotype was recorded only once. The V call is TRBV12-3 or TRBV12-4, the J call TRBJ2-7; D might be TRBD2 (6 bases). V lost 2 bases and J 6 bases, leaving 20 bases between the germline ends. The CDR3 contains 16 residues. CDR3 coding DNA: TGTGCCAGCAGTTTAACCGTGACTAGGGTTGGATTCGAGCAGTACTTC. Protein: CASSLTVTRVGFEQYF.

This chain uses TRBV15 with TRBJ2-6; weak D call: TRBD1 (5 bases). This CDR3 region has 17 residues. Germline V lookup: CDR1 LNHNV, CDR2 YYDKDF (reference sequence). Trimming took off 3 bases at V and 0 bases at J, with 12 bases between the two ends. CDR3 bases: TGTGCCACCAGCAGCCAAGATCAGGGCTCTGGGGCCAACGTCCTGACTTTC. This encodes CATSSQDQGSGANVLTF.

The gene calls are TRBV29-1 and TRBJ2-1, with TRBD2 matching 9 bases. Germline V gene lookup returns CDR1 SQVTM and CDR2 ANQGSEA. This CDR3 is 14 amino acids long. The V segment lost 5 bases and the J segment 5 bases; nucleotides outside the gene matches: 7. The CDR3 protein is CSVRAGGPHNEQFF. The CDR3 coding sequence is TGCAGCGTTAGAGCGGGAGGCCCCCACAATGAGCAGTTCTTC.

Many counts were recorded for this clonotype. This rearrangement joins TRBV6-1 to TRBJ2-7, with a possible D match to TRBD1 (6 bases). The CDR3 has 13 amino acids. Germline loops: CDR1 MNHNS, CDR2 SASEGT. Deletions cut 8 bases from V and 6 bases from J, with 17 bases between. For the CDR3, the DNA is TGTGCCAGCGACCGAGCAGGGGCAGGCGAGCAGTACTTC. Translated: CASDRAGAGEQYF.

The rearrangement links TRBV2 to TRBJ2-3; tentatively, D is TRBD1 (6 bases). The CDR3 has 14 residues. Germline V CDR1 and CDR2: SNHLY, FYNNEI. Trimming took 4 bases from V and 4 from J, leaving 12 bases between them. CDR3 protein: CASSGYRVPDTQYF. CDR3 DNA sequence: TGTGCCAGCAGTGGATACAGGGTGCCAGATACGCAGTATTTT.

This clonotype appeared a few times. The rearrangement uses TRBV7-3 and TRBJ2-5; D might be TRBD2 (5 bases). The V gene's germline CDR1 is SGHTA and CDR2 FQGTGA. The germline V and J ends were trimmed by 3 bases and 5 bases, with 10 bases remaining between them. This CDR3 is built from 13 residues. The CDR3 region has the DNA TGTGCCAGCAGCTTGGGCGGGCGGGAGACCCAGTACTTC. Protein sequence: CASSLGGRETQYF.

CDR3 coding DNA: TGTGCCAGTAGTATCGGGGGGGACAGATTCCTAGAGACCCAGTACTTC. This encodes CASSIGGDRFLETQYF. V and J are TRBV19 and TRBJ2-5, with D perhaps matching TRBD2 (8 bases). From germline, CDR1 is LNHDA and CDR2 SQIVND (reference sequence). The CDR3 has 16 amino acids. With 3 bases removed from V and 4 bases from J, the gap between germline ends came to 18 bases.

The sample holds many counts of this clonotype. This sequence joins TRBV19 and TRBJ2-7; D might be TRBD1 or TRBD2, each matching 5 bases. This CDR3 comprises 14 residues. V was clipped by 6 bases and J by 2 bases, with 14 bases between them. Germline CDR1 is LNHDA and CDR2 is SQIVND (reference sequence). The CDR3 nucleotides are TGTGCCAGTAGATCCGGGACGGCGACCTACGAGCAGTACTTC. Its translation is CASRSGTATYEQYF.

On this clonotype itself: A read error is possible here, since a much larger clone lies one base away. The genes are TRBV12-3 or TRBV12-4 and TRBJ2-7; weak D call: TRBD1 (5 bases). This CDR3 region has 14 residues. Trimming took 7 bases from V and 7 from J, leaving 20 bases between them. CDR3 loop: CASTRNPQTAEQYF. CDR3 nucleotides: TGTGCCAGCACCCGGAACCCTCAGACAGCAGAGCAGTACTTC.

This clonotype was picked up one time. The rearrangement uses TRBV7-2 and TRBJ2-7, with 12 bases matching TRBD2. CDR1 is SGHTA, CDR2 FQGNSA, per germline. This CDR3 contains 16 residues. V shed 0 bases, J shed 7 bases, and the junction held 7 bases outside the gene matches. CDR3 loop: CASSLALAGGPREQYF. CDR3 DNA: TGTGCCAGCAGCTTAGCCCTAGCGGGGGGGCCTCGGGAGCAGTACTTC.

CDR3 amino acids: CATSGRQGTKSDYGYTF. CDR3 bases: TGTGCCACCAGTGGGAGACAGGGGACAAAGAGTGACTATGGCTACACCTTC. The rearrangement links TRBV24-1 to TRBJ1-2; 8 nucleotides align to TRBD1. Trimming removed 5 bases from V and 3 bases from J; junction bases left unmatched: 13. Germline assignment: CDR1 KGHDR and CDR2 SFDVKD. The CDR3 length is 17 residues.

This clonotype was picked up many times. The rearrangement joins TRBV5-1 to TRBJ2-5; 10 positions match TRBD2. V lost 7 bases to trimming and J lost 5 bases; unmatched junction nucleotides: 17. Germline CDR1 and CDR2: SGHRS and YFSETQ. This CDR3 is built from 17 residues. The CDR3 loop is CASQSTPGLAGVETQYF. DNA of the CDR3: TGCGCCAGCCAGTCGACGCCGGGGCTAGCGGGAGTGGAGACCCAGTACTTC.

This clonotype was picked up one time. This rearrangement joins TRBV5-1 to TRBJ1-2; 8 bases agree with TRBD1. Trimming cost V 3 bases and J 4 bases; bases outside gene matches: 11. From germline, CDR1 is SGHRS and CDR2 YFSETQ. The CDR3 consists of 16 residues. The CDR3 sequence: CASSSTPSQGAYGYTF. For the CDR3, the DNA is TGCGCCAGCAGCTCTACGCCCTCTCAGGGGGCCTATGGCTACACCTTC.

Of note for this clonotype: At one boundary the junction diverges from the germline segment, which might be a read error. CDR3 nucleotide sequence: TGTGCCAGCAGCACGGGACTAGCATACAATGAGCAGTTCTTC. Translating it yields CASSTGLAYNEQFF. The chain has TRBV5-1 and TRBJ2-1; 9 bases map to TRBD2. Germline lookup yields CDR1 SGHRS and CDR2 YFSETQ. This CDR3 comprises 14 residues.

This chain uses TRBV7-8 with TRBJ2-7, with 10 bases lining up with TRBD1. V lost 10 bases to trimming and J lost 3 bases; unmatched junction nucleotides: 3. The CDR3 runs 12 residues. Germline values: CDR1 SGHVS, CDR2 FQNEAQ. The CDR3 here is CATRTGGYEQYF. In nucleotides, the CDR3 is TGTGCCACTCGGACAGGGGGCTACGAGCAGTACTTC.